This passage covers 27 T cell receptor beta chains from one sample sequenced in a study of blood T cell repertoires in COVID-19. Clones were read by immunoSEQ multiplex PCR, and TCRdb kept only the in-frame ones, dropping some. The sample records some 180,000 clones, over 70% being singletons. The sample comprised PBMCs or T cells enriched from blood (not recorded which). The receptors stem from a man aged 60 to 69 who had been exposed to COVID-19.

This clone showed up just once. The V gene is TRBV6-1, the J gene TRBJ2-1, with 7 bases fitting TRBD2. This CDR3 comprises 13 residues. V shed 2 bases, J shed 9 bases, and the junction held 4 bases outside the gene matches. Germline values: CDR1 MNHNS, CDR2 SASEGT. The CDR3 nucleotides are TGTGCCAGCAGTGAAAGAGGGAGGGGTGAGCAGTTCTTC. Residues: CASSERGRGEQFF.

The chain is built from TRBV25-1 and TRBJ2-7; 9 bases are shared with TRBD1. Germline-derived CDR1 and CDR2 are MGHDK and SYGVNS. There are 14 residues in the CDR3. Trimming at V came to 5 bases and at J to 7 bases, leaving 9 bases not matched to a gene. The CDR3 sequence is CASSNTGGSGEQYF. In DNA, the CDR3 is TGTGCCAGCAGTAATACAGGGGGCTCGGGAGAGCAGTACTTC.

This clone was detected only once. The CDR3 reads CASRPDSFSGYGYTF. The CDR3 DNA sequence: TGTGCCAGCAGACCTGACAGTTTCTCGGGCTATGGCTACACCTTC. The chain links TRBV3-1 (or the pseudogene TRBV3-2) to TRBJ1-2; D might be TRBD1 (5 bases). Germline V CDR1 and CDR2: LGHDT, YNNKEL (reference sequence). V lost 6 bases, J lost 4 bases, and 18 bases lay in between. The CDR3 is 15 residues long.

This chain joins TRBV5-1 and TRBJ1-1; D uncertain. Germline CDR1 reads SGHRS; CDR2 reads YFSETQ. With 4 bases removed from V and 5 bases from J, the gap between germline ends came to 15 bases. CDR3 length equals 14 residues. The CDR3 sequence: CASSPYVTRTEAFF. The CDR3 nucleotides are TGCGCCAGCAGCCCATACGTCACAAGAACTGAAGCTTTCTTT. Complete variable domain (other parts from reference TRBV5-1 and TRBJ1-1): KAGVTQTPRYLIKTRGQQVTLSCSPISGHRSVSWYQQTPGQGLQFLFEYFSETQRNKGNFPGRFSGRQFSNSRSEMNVSTLELGDSALYLCASSPYVTRTEAFFGQGTRLTVV.

This chain uses TRBV29-1 with TRBJ2-7, with a tentative D call TRBD1 (5 bases). The V gene's germline CDR1 is SQVTM and CDR2 ANQGSEA. CDR3 length: 12 residues. V lost 4 bases to trimming and J lost 5 bases, with 12 bases between them. The DNA of the CDR3 is TGCAGCGTTGGACAGTTAACCCACGAGCAGTACTTC. This gives the protein CSVGQLTHEQYF.

The J gene is TRBJ2-3, the V gene TRBV4-3; D unclear. Trimming pared 0 bases from V and 6 bases from J, leaving 7 bases between. Germline CDR1 LGHNA, CDR2 YSLEER. CDR3 length: 13 residues. This chain's CDR3 is CASSQDRGDTQYF. The CDR3 DNA is TGCGCCAGCAGCCAAGATCGCGGCGATACGCAGTATTTT.

The table lists this clone with a few counts. The V gene is TRBV10-3, the J gene TRBJ1-1, with 7 bases lining up with TRBD1. V lost 3 bases, J lost 2 bases, and 6 bases stayed unmatched. From germline, CDR1 is ENHRY and CDR2 SYGVKD. This CDR3 comprises 15 residues. CDR3 loop: CAISEREGANTEAFF. The DNA for the CDR3 is TGTGCCATCAGTGAACGTGAGGGGGCCAACACTGAAGCTTTCTTT.

The J gene is TRBJ1-1, the V gene TRBV7-3; TRBD1 matches 7 bases. The CDR3 extends over 14 amino acids. CDR1 is SGHTA, CDR2 FQGTGA, per germline. J was trimmed by 2 bases and V by 6 bases; bases with no gene match: 6. Here the CDR3 DNA reads TGTGCCAGCAGTCAACAGGGGACTAACACTGAAGCTTTCTTT. Translated, it gives CASSQQGTNTEAFF. The full variable domain, rest sourced from reference TRBV7-3 and TRBJ1-1, is GAGVSQTPSNKVTEKGKYVELRCDPISGHTALYWYRQSLGQGPEFLIYFQGTGAADDSGLPNDRFFAVRPEGSVSTLKIQRTERGDSAVYLCASSQQGTNTEAFFGQGTRLTVV.

This clone was observed a few times. CDR3 residues: CAWRKAGTGRGDTIYF. The CDR3 DNA follows: TGTGCCTGGAGAAAGGCGGGGACAGGGAGGGGAGACACCATATATTTT. The V call is TRBV30, the J call TRBJ1-3; TRBD1 aligns across 9 bases. Germline V CDR1 and CDR2: GTSNPN, SVGIG (reference sequence). The CDR3 totals 16 residues. J was trimmed by 8 bases and V by 3 bases; bases with no gene match: 14.

The rearrangement joins TRBV9 to TRBJ1-2; the match to TRBD1 covers 10 bases. Trimming at V came to 0 bases and at J to 8 bases, leaving 7 bases not matched to a gene. The CDR3 contains 15 residues. Germline V lookup: CDR1 SGDLS, CDR2 YYNGEE. CDR3: CASSVVRQGADGYTF. In DNA form, the CDR3 reads TGTGCCAGCAGCGTAGTGAGACAGGGGGCTGACGGCTACACCTTC.

The chain uses TRBV12-3 or TRBV12-4 and TRBJ2-7; 7 bases line up with TRBD1. Unmatched junction bases numbered 7, after V lost 5 bases and J lost 6 bases. CDR3 length equals 13 residues. The CDR3 loop reads CASSRHRDSEQYF. As DNA, the CDR3 is TGTGCCAGCAGTCGACACCGGGACAGCGAGCAGTACTTC.

The V call is TRBV11-2, the J call TRBJ1-2, with 9 bases aligning to TRBD1. The CDR3 sequence is 14 residues long. In germline, CDR1 is SGHAT, CDR2 FQNNGV. The trim removed 5 bases at V and 4 bases at J, leaving 5 bases unmatched. DNA for the CDR3: TGTGCCAGCAGCCCTGACAGGGGGGCCTATGGCTACACCTTC. Translating it yields CASSPDRGAYGYTF.

The chain uses TRBV25-1 and TRBJ2-3; 8 positions agree with TRBD2. Germline lookup yields CDR1 MGHDK and CDR2 SYGVNS. The CDR3 covers 18 residues. J lost 2 bases, V lost 3 bases, and 13 bases had no gene match. In DNA, the CDR3 is TGTGCCAGCAGTGAGATTCCCAGAGCGGGAGTCCCCACAGATACGCAGTATTTT. Protein: CASSEIPRAGVPTDTQYF.

The rearrangement uses TRBV11-2 and TRBJ2-5, with D maybe TRBD2 (5 bases). The CDR3 contains 13 residues. CDR1 and CDR2 from the germline V gene are SGHAT and FQNNGV. Trimming took off 2 bases at V and 5 bases at J, with 9 bases between the two ends. CDR3 residues: CASSLRGQETQYF. The CDR3 DNA reads as TGTGCCAGCAGCTTAAGAGGGCAGGAGACCCAGTACTTC.

This clone was observed a handful of times. One end of the junction fails to match germline, which may point to a read error. The V and J genes are TRBV7-2 and TRBJ2-7; 10 bases are a match to TRBD2. This CDR3 spans 16 amino acids. Germline CDR1 is SGHTA and CDR2 is FQGNSA. This CDR3 is CASSLGVSSGSYEQYF. DNA of the CDR3: TGTGCCAGCAGTTTAGGAGTCTCTAGCGGGAGTTACGAGCAGTACTTC.

This chain uses TRBV7-9 with TRBJ2-5; 7 bases line up with TRBD1. Looked up from germline, CDR1 is SEHNR and CDR2 is FQNEAQ (reference sequence). The CDR3 totals 15 residues. V shed 5 bases and J 1 base; nucleotides not matched to a gene: 7. For the CDR3, the DNA is TGTGCCAGCAGCCCTGGGGACAGCTCCCAAGAGACCCAGTACTTC. Translating gives CASSPGDSSQETQYF.

The chain joins TRBV24-1 to TRBJ1-1; 7 positions match TRBD1. Losses at the gene ends were 4 bases for V and 1 base for J; bases not matched to a gene: 14. The germline CDR1 and CDR2 sequences are KGHDR and SFDVKD. The CDR3 length is 18 residues. For the CDR3, the DNA is TGTGCCACCAGTGAATACCCCGGGACAGCCGTCCGGAACACTGAAGCTTTCTTT. Residues: CATSEYPGTAVRNTEAFF.

V gene TRBV7-2 combines with J gene TRBJ2-1, with 10 bases matching TRBD2. Trimming took 5 bases from V and 4 from J; bases not matched to a gene: 8. The CDR3 contains 16 residues. Germline CDR1 SGHTA, CDR2 FQGNSA. CDR3 in DNA: TGTGCCAGCAGCCGCCGGACTAGCGGAACTTACAATGAGCAGTTCTTC. Protein product: CASSRRTSGTYNEQFF.

The genes are TRBV29-1 and TRBJ1-2; 7 nucleotides agree with TRBD1. This CDR3 region has 13 residues. Per the germline V gene, CDR1 is SQVTM and CDR2 is ANQGSEA. Trimming took 6 bases from V and 6 from J; bases not matched to a gene: 10. CDR3 loop: CSVRGAGGHGYTF. In DNA, the CDR3 is TGCAGCGTGAGGGGGGCAGGGGGACATGGCTACACCTTC.

The chain is built from TRBV27 and TRBJ2-5, with 7 bases lining up with TRBD2. Germline assignment: CDR1 MNHEY and CDR2 SMNVEV (reference sequence). This CDR3 spans 15 amino acids. V lost 2 bases, J lost 1 base, and 4 bases stayed unmatched. CDR3 nucleotide sequence: TGTGCCAGCAGTTTACTGGCTAGCGGCCAAGAGACCCAGTACTTC. Its protein is CASSLLASGQETQYF.

The chain employs TRBV4-3 and TRBJ1-1; no clear D gene. CDR3 length equals 14 residues. V was clipped by 1 base and J by 5 bases, with 11 bases between them. Per the germline V gene, CDR1 is LGHNA and CDR2 is YSLEER. The CDR3 region has the DNA TGCGCCAGCAGCCAAGGACTGGGTCAGACTGAAGCTTTCTTT. Protein: CASSQGLGQTEAFF.

The chain combines TRBV5-1 with TRBJ2-2; D is perhaps TRBD1 (6 bases). This CDR3 has 15 residues. Trimming shortened V by 4 bases and J by 1 base, and 11 bases separated the two germline ends. CDR1 is SGHRS and CDR2 is YFSETQ in the germline V gene. The CDR3 DNA follows: TGCGCCAGCAGCCCGGGACACCTGAACACCGGGGAGCTGTTTTTT. This sequence encodes CASSPGHLNTGELFF.

The chain carries TRBV5-1 and TRBJ2-7, with 9 bases fitting TRBD1. Trimming took 0 bases from V and 5 from J; bases not matched to a gene: 6. The germline V gene has CDR1 SGHRS and CDR2 YFSETQ. There are 15 residues in the CDR3. The CDR3, as DNA: TGCGCCAGCAGCTTGGCCCGGACAGGGGCCGACGAGCAGTACTTC. It translates to CASSLARTGADEQYF.

The chain uses TRBV27 and TRBJ1-5; 9 bases line up with TRBD1. The germline CDR1 and CDR2 sequences are MNHEY and SMNVEV (reference sequence). Trimming removed 5 bases from V and 5 bases from J; junction bases left unmatched: 10. This CDR3 spans 16 amino acids. The CDR3 region has the DNA TGTGCCAGCAGTACGACCGGGACAGGGTCCCATCAGCCCCAGCATTTT. Protein sequence: CASSTTGTGSHQPQHF.

This clone appeared a few times. This chain connects TRBV4-1 to TRBJ1-5; 12 bases are a match to TRBD1. V gave up 5 bases and J gave up 5 bases; unmatched junction bases: 4. The CDR3 totals 15 residues. Looked up from germline, CDR1 is MGHRA and CDR2 is YSYEKL. CDR3 residues: CASSSGTGGHQPQHF. The CDR3 nucleotides are TGCGCCAGCAGCTCCGGGACAGGGGGCCATCAGCCCCAGCATTTT.

V is TRBV30 and J is TRBJ1-1, with D tentatively TRBD1 (5 bases). From germline, CDR1 is GTSNPN and CDR2 SVGIG (reference sequence). CDR3 size: 15 residues. The germline V and J ends were trimmed by 1 base and 6 bases, with 18 bases remaining between them. In DNA, the CDR3 is TGTGCCTGGAGTGCCTGGGGGGGAAAGGACCCTGAAGCTTTCTTT. Amino acids: CAWSAWGGKDPEAFF.

The rearrangement joins TRBV7-2 to TRBJ2-7; 8 nucleotides match TRBD2. The CDR3 sequence is 15 residues long. Germline trimming cut 1 base from V and 3 bases from J; bases unmatched to any gene: 5. The germline V gene has CDR1 SGHTA and CDR2 FQGNSA. This CDR3 is CASSLEWSGSYEQYF. Written as DNA, the CDR3 is TGTGCCAGCAGCTTAGAGTGGAGCGGGAGCTACGAGCAGTACTTC.